These 22 T cell receptor beta chains came from one sample sequenced in a study of OX40 agonist ivuxolimab in advanced cancers. Library generation was performed with the immunoSEQ multiplex PCR assay. TCRdb stores this immuneACCESS table with in-frame sequences only. Part of the clones is absent; in the studies checked, under half of the shortfall reflects unresolved V genes, and no reason is known for the rest. This sample gives about 89,000 clones in total; around nine tenths of them show up just once. The ten top clones hold around 0.3% of the sample. Sequenced material: CD4+ or CD8+ T cells sorted from blood, taken in a trial of the OX40 agonist ivuxolimab. The receptor source for this set is an adult with an advanced solid tumor such as melanoma, head and neck, liver or kidney cancer.

This CDR3 is CAWSRGSTGIFNEQFF. The CDR3 DNA reads as TGTGCCTGGAGTAGGGGTTCAACAGGGATTTTCAATGAGCAGTTCTTC. The rearrangement uses TRBV30 and TRBJ2-1, with TRBD1 as a possible D gene (6 bases). Trimming took off 2 bases at V and 6 bases at J, with 20 bases between the two ends. The germline V gene encodes CDR1 GTSNPN and CDR2 SVGIG (reference sequence). The CDR3 is made up of 16 amino acids.

The chain recombines TRBV15 with TRBJ2-5; D may be TRBD1 (6 bases). Deletions cut 0 bases from V and 7 bases from J, with 18 bases between. Germline V CDR1 and CDR2: LNHNV, YYDKDF (reference sequence). This CDR3 contains 16 residues. Here the CDR3 DNA reads TGTGCCACCAGCAGAGATCTCGGGACACCCACTTCGACCCAGTACTTC. This encodes CATSRDLGTPTSTQYF. The full variable domain, completed using reference TRBV15 and TRBJ2-5, is DAMVIQNPRYQVTQFGKPVTLSCSQTLNHNVMYWYQQKSSQAPKLLFHYYDKDFNNEADTPDNFQSRRPNTSFCFLDIRSPGLGDTAMYLCATSRDLGTPTSTQYFGPGTRLLVL.

V usage is TRBV19 and J usage is TRBJ2-2; D is perhaps TRBD1 (6 bases). Germline CDR1 LNHDA, CDR2 SQIVND (reference sequence). Trimming removed 5 bases from V and 5 bases from J, with 12 bases in between. The CDR3 runs 14 residues. CDR3 region: CASSVQGWTGELFF. CDR3 coding DNA: TGTGCCAGTAGTGTTCAGGGGTGGACCGGGGAGCTGTTTTTT.

J is TRBJ1-1 and V is TRBV11-3; D not certain. V dropped 5 bases and J dropped 4 bases, with 17 bases sitting between them. The germline CDR1 and CDR2 sequences are SGHNT and YENEEA. CDR3 length equals 15 residues. CDR3 region: CASSAYRGWITEAFF. CDR3 coding DNA: TGTGCCAGCAGCGCCTACCGGGGTTGGATCACTGAAGCTTTCTTT.

This chain joins TRBV5-1 and TRBJ2-3; no reliable D call. The V end lost 1 base, the J end lost 2 bases, and 8 bases lay between the germline ends. Germline V gene sequence: CDR1 SGHRS, CDR2 YFSETQ. The CDR3 consists of 14 residues. CDR3 residues: CASSLHLNTDTQYF. CDR3 DNA: TGCGCCAGCAGCTTGCACCTCAACACAGATACGCAGTATTTT.

This chain connects TRBV11-2 to TRBJ1-1; tentative D call: TRBD1 (6 bases). The V and J ends lost 6 bases and 0 bases respectively, with 17 bases between them. The CDR3 runs to 16 residues. CDR1 and CDR2 from the germline V gene are SGHAT and FQNNGV. The CDR3 DNA sequence: TGTGCCAGCAGTTCACTAAGGTGGGGGCTGAACACTGAAGCTTTCTTT. Translating it yields CASSSLRWGLNTEAFF.

The sample holds a few counts of this clone. The V gene is TRBV19, the J gene TRBJ1-2, with a possible D match to TRBD1 (6 bases). V lost 7 bases to trimming and J lost 5 bases, with 17 bases between them. Germline values: CDR1 LNHDA, CDR2 SQIVND (reference sequence). This CDR3 spans 14 amino acids. The CDR3 reads CASISWGREYGYTF. The CDR3 bases are TGTGCCAGTATCTCTTGGGGGCGAGAATATGGCTACACCTTC.

The chain joins TRBV2 to TRBJ1-3, with D unclear. CDR3 length equals 14 residues. Per germline, CDR1 SNHLY and CDR2 FYNNEI. Trimming shortened V by 6 bases and J by 0 bases, and 9 bases separated the two germline ends. CDR3: CASRQASSGNTIYF. As DNA, the CDR3 is TGTGCCAGCAGGCAGGCGTCCTCTGGAAACACCATATATTTT.

The V call is TRBV5-1, the J call TRBJ1-2, with D perhaps TRBD1 (5 bases). Trimming removed 7 bases at V and 4 bases at J, with 11 bases between. The CDR3 spans 12 residues. The germline CDR1 and CDR2 sequences are SGHRS and YFSETQ. The CDR3 here is CASAAQAYGYTF. In DNA, the CDR3 is TGCGCCAGCGCCGCACAGGCCTATGGCTACACCTTC.

This sequence joins TRBV4-3 and TRBJ1-4; TRBD1 matches 9 bases. Germline loops: CDR1 LGHNA, CDR2 YSLEER. J lost 6 bases, V lost 4 bases, and 3 bases had no gene match. The CDR3 spans 14 residues. The CDR3 bases are TGCGCCAGCAGCCTGGGACAGGGACATGAAAAACTGTTTTTT. It is translated as CASSLGQGHEKLFF.

This CDR3 is CASSIGDLSNQPQHF. CDR3 sequence (DNA): TGTGCCAGTAGTATAGGAGATCTCAGCAATCAGCCCCAGCATTTT. The chain is built from TRBV19 and TRBJ1-5; D gene uncertain. Germline V gene sequence: CDR1 LNHDA, CDR2 SQIVND (reference sequence). The CDR3 consists of 15 residues. V lost 1 base, J lost 1 base, and 8 bases lay in between.

This clone was observed a single time. This chain joins TRBV5-1 and TRBJ1-1, with D uncertain. With 0 bases removed from V and 1 base from J, the gap between germline ends came to 13 bases. The CDR3 is 16 amino acids. Germline V gene data show CDR1 as SGHRS and CDR2 as YFSETQ. CDR3 in amino acids: CASSLVPGMRNTEAFF. CDR3 bases: TGCGCCAGCAGCTTGGTTCCTGGTATGAGGAACACTGAAGCTTTCTTT.

The rearrangement uses TRBV4-2 and TRBJ2-3; 8 bases map to TRBD2. CDR1 is LGHNA and CDR2 is YNFKEQ in the germline V gene. J lost 3 bases, V lost 2 bases, and 16 bases had no gene match. This CDR3 spans 19 amino acids. The CDR3 loop reads CASSQRGGSGVQGTDTQYF. In DNA form, the CDR3 reads TGTGCCAGCAGCCAAAGGGGAGGTAGCGGGGTCCAGGGAACAGATACGCAGTATTTT.

The rearrangement uses TRBV5-1 and TRBJ2-7, with TRBD2 as a possible D gene (5 bases). The V end lost 4 bases, the J end lost 3 bases, and 8 bases lay between the germline ends. This CDR3 contains 12 residues. The germline V gene encodes CDR1 SGHRS and CDR2 YFSETQ. CDR3 coding DNA: TGCGCCAGCAGCGAGGGCAACTACGAGCAGTACTTC. This codes for CASSEGNYEQYF.

J is TRBJ1-1 and V is TRBV7-8; 7 bases align to TRBD1. Germline-derived CDR1 and CDR2 are SGHVS and FQNEAQ. With V trimmed by 3 bases and J by 8 bases, 3 bases remained unmatched. This CDR3 contains 12 residues. CDR3 bases: TGTGCCAGCAGCTTTGGGACAGCCGAAGCTTTCTTT. Amino acid sequence: CASSFGTAEAFF.

V and J are TRBV21-1 and TRBJ2-3; the D call TRBD1 from the table was never checked on the DNA. TRBV21-1 is deemed a pseudogene. The CDR3 consists of 15 residues. CDR3 nucleotide sequence: TGTGCCAGCAGCAAAAACAGGGGGCGAAAAGATACGCAGTATTTT. It is translated as CASSKNRGRKDTQYF.

The chain is built from TRBV6-1 and TRBJ1-5, with 7 nucleotides matching TRBD1. Losses at the gene ends were 4 bases for V and 1 base for J; bases not matched to a gene: 7. Germline V CDR1 and CDR2: MNHNS, SASEGT. The CDR3 has 16 residues. The CDR3 here is CASSAYRGGSNQPQHF. CDR3 coding DNA: TGTGCCAGCAGTGCATACAGGGGTGGGAGCAATCAGCCCCAGCATTTT.

The V call is TRBV5-1, the J call TRBJ2-5; perhaps TRBD2 as D (5 bases). V lost 8 bases, J lost 5 bases, and 10 bases lay in between. Per germline, CDR1 SGHRS and CDR2 YFSETQ. CDR3 length: 11 residues. The CDR3 here is CASGLGETQYF. DNA for the CDR3: TGCGCCAGTGGACTGGGGGAGACCCAGTACTTC.

V gene TRBV18 combines with J gene TRBJ2-1; 10 bases fit TRBD2. Trimming cost V 2 bases and J 5 bases; bases outside gene matches: 3. CDR1 is KGHSH, CDR2 LQKENI, per germline. The CDR3 contains 15 residues. In DNA form, the CDR3 reads TGTGCCAGCTCACCAGGGACTAGCGTCAACAATGAGCAGTTCTTC. As protein: CASSPGTSVNNEQFF.

This CDR3 reads CASSLTDGAYGYTF. The CDR3 nucleotides read TGTGCCAGCAGCTTAACGGACGGAGCTTATGGCTACACCTTC. The V gene is TRBV7-8, the J gene TRBJ1-2, with no clear D. CDR3 size: 14 residues. Germline CDR1 is SGHVS and CDR2 is FQNEAQ. V gave up 2 bases and J gave up 5 bases, with 12 bases separating them.

The CDR3 region has the DNA TGCGCCAGCAGCTTGGGACAACTTGCAACTAATGAAAAACTGTTTTTT. Amino acids: CASSLGQLATNEKLFF. The chain joins TRBV5-1 to TRBJ1-4; no firm D call. The germline V gene encodes CDR1 SGHRS and CDR2 YFSETQ. CDR3 size: 16 residues. V was shortened by 0 bases and J by 0 bases, with 9 bases between the two germline ends.

The V call is TRBV9, the J call TRBJ2-1, with D possibly matching TRBD1 (7 bases). The CDR3 contains 15 residues. The V gene lost 0 bases and the J gene lost 5 bases, with 12 bases spanning the gap. Germline-derived CDR1 and CDR2 are SGDLS and YYNGEE. CDR3 residues: CASSVAGGGHNEQFF. CDR3 sequence (DNA): TGTGCCAGCAGCGTAGCAGGGGGAGGTCACAATGAGCAGTTCTTC.